This TCR beta chain was sequenced during a study of T cells after yellow fever vaccination. Each CDR3 protein gets one entry after TCRdb re-called the 5' RACE reads with MiXCR. The repertoire holds under 700,000 distinct CDR3 sequences, approximately 16% seen once, with about 18% in the top ten. This sample comprised PBMCs, obtained about 5 days after the first yellow fever vaccination. The clonotype originates from a man between 18 and 35 years old who received the YFV17D yellow fever vaccine.

This CDR3 reads CASSYVLAGSWNQYF. The CDR3 DNA is TGTGCCAGCAGTTACGTCCTAGCGGGGTCATGGAACCAGTACTTC. The chain has TRBV6-2 or TRBV6-3 and TRBJ2-5; 9 bases fit TRBD2. The ends lost 2 bases at V and 10 bases at J; junction bases unmatched: 11. Germline V gene data show CDR1 as MNHEY and CDR2 as SVGEGT. The CDR3 totals 15 residues.